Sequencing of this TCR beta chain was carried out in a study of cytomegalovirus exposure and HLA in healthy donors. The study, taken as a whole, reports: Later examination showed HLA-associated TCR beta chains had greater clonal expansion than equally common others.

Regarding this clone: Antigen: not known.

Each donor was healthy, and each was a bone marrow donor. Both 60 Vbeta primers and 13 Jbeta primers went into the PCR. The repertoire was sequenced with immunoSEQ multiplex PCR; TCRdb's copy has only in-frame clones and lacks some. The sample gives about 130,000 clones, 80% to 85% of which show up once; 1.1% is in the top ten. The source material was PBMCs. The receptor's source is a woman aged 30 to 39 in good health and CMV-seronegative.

The CDR3 region has the DNA TGTGCCAGCAGGGGCTTTCGACTAGCAAGGTACAATGAGCAGTTCTTC. Translated, it gives CASRGFRLARYNEQFF. The genes are TRBV27 and TRBJ2-1; 7 nucleotides line up with TRBD2. This CDR3 comprises 16 residues. The germline V gene encodes CDR1 MNHEY and CDR2 SMNVEV (reference sequence). V dropped 6 bases and J dropped 4; count of bases not matched to a gene: 12.